This section outlines one TCR beta chain sequence together with its context. A J-beta primer mix and a sample-barcoded 5' primer were used in a second PCR of about 6 to 12 cycles. TCRdb analysed the 5' RACE reads with MiXCR anew, one entry per CDR3 protein. The sample holds 1 million or so distinct CDR3 sequences, 45% seen once. These data are taken from a study of blood T cells in healthy people across ages. About the research overall: Template switching retrieved approximately one barcoded beta molecule for each two T cells.

Germline V gene sequence: CDR1 SGHRS, CDR2 YFSETQ. The CDR3 totals 15 residues. V was shortened by 1 base and J by 5 bases, with 13 bases between the two germline ends. Researchers collected about 9.6 milliliters of peripheral blood from every single donor. Samples had at least 7 million PBMCs isolated from them. This chain uses TRBV5-1 with TRBJ2-1; possibly TRBD2 for D (5 bases). Source material: blood. The sequence came from a woman aged 55 to 70 in good health. CDR3 amino acids: CASSLSGNPDNEQFF. CDR3 bases: TGCGCCAGCAGCTTGTCCGGGAACCCAGACAATGAGCAGTTCTTC.